The present T cell receptor (beta chain) was sequenced within a study of control samples from healthy donors and cancer patients (dated by TCRdb to the early 2020s). As regards this clone: The target of this receptor is not known. No clone much larger than this one lies a single base away; base qualities are absent.

Receptor amplification or capture employed the immunoSEQ multiplex PCR assay. Not all clones reach the TCRdb copy of this immuneACCESS table, which keeps in-frame sequences only. Checked studies attribute under half of the gap to unresolved V genes and leave the rest unexplained. Counted in this sample were over 80,000 clones; 91% of them appeared once. The leading ten clones occupy approximately 15% of the sample. The sample comprised blood. The sequence was obtained from a young man in good health.

The encoded CDR3 is CASSQGDLGANVLTF. The DNA is as follows: TGTGCCAGCAGCCAAGGGGATTTGGGGGCCAACGTCCTGACTTTC. Here the chain combines TRBV3-1 (or the pseudogene TRBV3-2) and TRBJ2-6; no D gene is confidently identified. Trimming takes 1 base from V and 4 bases from J, and the germline ends sit 8 bases apart. The germline V gene (reference sequence) yields LGHDT for CDR1 and YNNKEL for CDR2. The CDR3 contains 15 residues, cysteine and phenylalanine counted. The read is trimmed to its CDR3 DNA, 45 bases read in frame from base 1.